This T cell receptor (beta chain) was found in a study of neurological immune-mediated disorders (dated by TCRdb to between 2017 and 2020). Regarding the study in general: Among the roughly 35 multiple sclerosis patients, approximately 31 had relapsing-remitting MS and 3 had secondary progressive MS. Peripheral blood TCR-beta repertoires from HTLV-I-associated myelopathy (HAM/TSP) patients, multiple sclerosis patients and healthy controls were compared by UMI-based sequencing. The cohort was made up of about 66 subjects, consisting of about 15 HAM/TSP patients, roughly 35 multiple sclerosis patients and 20 or so healthy controls. The roughly 110 TCR-beta libraries covered PBMC samples along with longitudinal samples, technical triplicates, and paired sorted CD4+ and CD8+ T-cell subsets. The paper as a whole reports these results and caveats: The MS cluster was not associated with any clinical or MRI features, and the authors stated that larger cohorts are needed. TCR clonal expansion was highest in HAM/TSP patients and lowest in MS patients, with MS patients falling below even healthy controls. No identical CDR3 amino acid sequences were found to be shared among expanded clones across subjects, suggesting that TCR-beta repertoires were private in all groups. Repertoires from 18 of 34 MS patients were grouped by phylogenetic analysis into a cluster of related CDR3 sequences, suggesting a possible repertoire-level signature.

This clonotype was picked up many times. There is no known antigen for this receptor. Base qualities are not recorded, but no much larger clone differs from it by a single base. cDNA was synthesized by template-switch 5'RACE using a primer with a 10-nucleotide random unique molecular identifier that tagged each TCR transcript. Over 190 million TCR-beta sequences, covering 15-18 subjects, were produced in each sequencing run. The RNeasy kit was used to extract total RNA. The KAPA Real-time Library Amplification kit was used to amplify TCR-beta VDJ regions with primers targeting the TCR constant region and the 5'RACE anchor. Sample indexes and Illumina adaptors were added in a first PCR, after which library yield was increased in a second PCR. After Ampure bead purification, the TCR product of roughly 650 bp was size-selected on a 2% E-gel SizeSelection system. Before pooling, libraries had their quality checked on a Bioanalyzer, their concentration measured with Qubit, and their quantity determined with the Kapa Library Quantification kit. An Illumina HiSeq 2500 sequenced the libraries paired-end 2 x 150 bp. To increase sequence diversity, roughly 23-30% phiX was spiked into each library pool. As for the authors' bioinformatics: The UMI-based MiGEC pipeline processed quality-filtered reads and removed over 80% of raw TCR sequences during error correction. IMGT germline references were used for aligning VDJ genes, and each clonotype was defined as a unique CDR3 amino acid sequence together with its V-J genes. Clonal expansion, Shannon diversity, and CDR3 relatedness (CalcPairwiseDistances, ClusterSamples) were evaluated with VDJtools, and phylogenetic trees were built with CLCbio workbench. A clone was classed as expanded if it had 8 or more unique UMIs, a cutoff based on coefficient-of-variation modelling across technical triplicates. TCRdb trimmed the raw reads at Q25, called clones with MiXCR and kept productive beta chains. Entries are consolidated by CDR3 protein sequence, retaining the most common genes and DNA. In this record, the V and J calls reflect TCRdb's handling and not the investigators' own analysis. The sample yields 55,000 to 85,000 distinct CDR3 sequences; about 3% were counted once. The leading ten clones occupy 4% to 6.5% of the sample.

From the germline V gene, CDR1 is KGHSH and CDR2 is LQKENI. The CDR3 starts with the cysteine, ends with the phenylalanine, and has 16 residues. Just the 48-base CDR3 DNA is kept, in frame starting at base 1. Germline trimming: 0 bases from V, 5 bases from J; junction bases outside gene matches: 7. Unsorted PBMC libraries were generated from 2 million PBMCs stored in RNAlater at -80 °C until RNA extraction. The multiple sclerosis patients were enrolled in a US clinical protocol that used magnetic resonance imaging to evaluate disease progression. Peripheral blood was subjected to Ficoll-Hypaque density gradient centrifugation to isolate PBMCs, which were then cryopreserved in liquid nitrogen.

Sequencing used PBMCs. The source is a woman in her forties or fifties with multiple sclerosis. The chain is assembled from TRBV18 and TRBJ2-5; TRBD1 fits 9 bases in the junction. This receptor has the CDR3 CASSPPTGGILETQYF. At the DNA level, the sequence is TGTGCCAGCTCACCACCCACAGGGGGCATATTGGAGACCCAGTACTTC.